This entry is about one T cell receptor beta chain. This specimen belongs to a study of control samples from healthy donors and cancer patients. The CDR3 is 15 residues long. Germline CDR1 LGHNT, CDR2 FRNRAP. Deletions cut 1 base from V and 0 bases from J, with 8 bases between. Sequenced by immunoSEQ multiplex PCR; TCRdb stores in-frame clones only, minus some. The top ten hold less than 10% of the sample, which has about 88,000 clones, approximately 95% seen once. This chain connects TRBV12-5 to TRBJ2-3; possible D gene TRBD1, 6 bases. Sequenced sample: blood. The source of this sequence is a man younger than 35 in good health. The CDR3 sequence is CASGLGRGSTDTQYF. CDR3 nucleotide sequence: TGTGCTAGTGGTTTGGGCAGGGGAAGCACAGATACGCAGTATTTT.